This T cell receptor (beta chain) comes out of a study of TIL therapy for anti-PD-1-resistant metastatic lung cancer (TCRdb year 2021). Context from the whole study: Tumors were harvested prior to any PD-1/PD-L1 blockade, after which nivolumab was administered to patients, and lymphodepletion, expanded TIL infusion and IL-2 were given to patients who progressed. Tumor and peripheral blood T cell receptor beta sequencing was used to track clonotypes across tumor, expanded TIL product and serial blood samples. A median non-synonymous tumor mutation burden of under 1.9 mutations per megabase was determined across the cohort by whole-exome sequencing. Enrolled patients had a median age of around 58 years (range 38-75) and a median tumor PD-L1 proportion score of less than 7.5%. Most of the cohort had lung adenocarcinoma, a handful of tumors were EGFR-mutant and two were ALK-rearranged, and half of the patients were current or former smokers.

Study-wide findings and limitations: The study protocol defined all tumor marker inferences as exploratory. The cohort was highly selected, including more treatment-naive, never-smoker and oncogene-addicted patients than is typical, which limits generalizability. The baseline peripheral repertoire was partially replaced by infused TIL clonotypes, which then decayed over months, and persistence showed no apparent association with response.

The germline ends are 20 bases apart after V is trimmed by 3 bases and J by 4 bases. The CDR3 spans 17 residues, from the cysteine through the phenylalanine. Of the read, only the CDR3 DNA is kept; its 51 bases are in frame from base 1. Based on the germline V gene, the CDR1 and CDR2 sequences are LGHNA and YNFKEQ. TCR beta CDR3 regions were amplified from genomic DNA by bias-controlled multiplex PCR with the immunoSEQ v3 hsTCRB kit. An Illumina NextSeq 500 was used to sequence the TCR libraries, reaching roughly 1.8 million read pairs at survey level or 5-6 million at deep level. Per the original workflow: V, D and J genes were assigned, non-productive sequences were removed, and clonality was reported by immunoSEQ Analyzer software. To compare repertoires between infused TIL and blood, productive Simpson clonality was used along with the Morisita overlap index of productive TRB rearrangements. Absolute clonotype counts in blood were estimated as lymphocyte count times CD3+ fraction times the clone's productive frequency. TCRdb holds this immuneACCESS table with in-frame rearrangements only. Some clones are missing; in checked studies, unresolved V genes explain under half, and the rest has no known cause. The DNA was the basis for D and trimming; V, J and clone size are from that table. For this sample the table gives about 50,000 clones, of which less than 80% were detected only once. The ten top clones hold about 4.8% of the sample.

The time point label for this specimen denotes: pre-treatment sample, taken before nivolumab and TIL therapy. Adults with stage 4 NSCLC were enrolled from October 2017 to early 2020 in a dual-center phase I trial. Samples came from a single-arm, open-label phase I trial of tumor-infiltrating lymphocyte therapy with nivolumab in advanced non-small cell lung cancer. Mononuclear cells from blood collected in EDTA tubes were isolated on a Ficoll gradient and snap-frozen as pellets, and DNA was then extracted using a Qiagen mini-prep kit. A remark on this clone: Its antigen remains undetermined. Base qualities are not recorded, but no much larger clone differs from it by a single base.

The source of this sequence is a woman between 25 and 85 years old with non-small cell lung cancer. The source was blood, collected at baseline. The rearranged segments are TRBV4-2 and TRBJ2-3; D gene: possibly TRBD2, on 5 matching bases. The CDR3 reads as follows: CASSHSVRRETPDTQYF. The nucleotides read TGTGCCAGCAGCCACTCGGTGAGAAGGGAGACCCCAGATACGCAGTATTTT.